This T cell receptor beta chain was obtained from a study of T cell repertoires in cytomegalovirus infection. Study-wide context: Matching HLA type and CMV infection were both indicated by public TCR beta signatures.

Study conclusions and caveats: Totalled public TCR beta family frequency picked out people who carried CMV plus the relevant HLA. The ex vivo response showed dominance by HLA-C-restricted CMV-specific TCR beta clonotypes.

From the reads, TCRdb called clonotypes with MiXCR, one entry per CDR3 protein. This sample has 150,000 to 200,000 distinct CDR3 sequences; roughly 17% occur once, and the top ten carry roughly a quarter. With V trimmed by 6 bases and J by 5 bases, 10 bases remained unmatched. CDR1 MNHEY and CDR2 SVGEGT come from the germline V gene. This CDR3 has 16 residues. With regard to this clonotype: The antigen remains unidentified.

The source material was CD8+ T cells from PBMCs. The V call is TRBV6-2 or TRBV6-3, the J call TRBJ2-2; 9 bases fit TRBD1. This clonotype originated in a human donor in good health (CMV status not recorded). Some clones in this sample may be carry-over from other donors' samples. The CDR3 DNA reads as TGTGCCAGCAGACCCCCCGGGACAGGGACAACCGGGGAGCTGTTTTTT. Its protein product is CASRPPGTGTTGELFF.